Presented here are 16 T cell receptor beta chains from one specimen sequenced in a study of blood T cell repertoires in COVID-19. The method was immunoSEQ multiplex PCR; TCRdb's version includes in-frame clones alone and lacks a portion of them. The sample contains under 80,000 clones, 75% to 85% of which appear only once. Sequencing used peripheral blood. Receptors originate from a woman aged 55 to 70 with acute or convalescent COVID-19.

The chain has TRBV15 and TRBJ1-1, with 7 bases matching TRBD1. This CDR3 region has 15 residues. The ends lost 3 bases at V and 1 base at J; junction bases unmatched: 5. Germline CDR1 and CDR2: LNHNV and YYDKDF (reference sequence). CDR3 nucleotide sequence: TGTGCCACCAGCAGCCCAGACAGGGCGAACACTGAAGCTTTCTTT. This gives the protein CATSSPDRANTEAFF.

This clone was seen a few times. The genes are TRBV19 and TRBJ2-1, with 14 bases fitting TRBD2. V shed 5 bases and J 14 bases; nucleotides not matched to a gene: 8. The CDR3 sequence is 14 residues long. Germline V gene data show CDR1 as LNHDA and CDR2 as SQIVND (reference sequence). The CDR3 region has the DNA TGTGCCAGTAGTTCTCGACTAGCGGGGGGGAATGAGTTCTTC. Translation gives CASSSRLAGGNEFF.

This sequence joins TRBV9 and TRBJ2-3; a possible D gene is TRBD1 (6 bases). Looked up from germline, CDR1 is SGDLS and CDR2 is YYNGEE. CDR3 size: 14 residues. V lost 5 bases and J 1 base, leaving 11 bases between the germline ends. The DNA of the CDR3 is TGTGCCAGCAGAGAGGACAGTGGCACAGATACGCAGTATTTT. Translating gives CASREDSGTDTQYF.

The chain employs TRBV10-3 and TRBJ2-7, with D possibly matching TRBD1 (5 bases). The CDR3 covers 14 residues. Trimming took 10 bases from V and 5 from J, leaving 21 bases between them. Looked up from germline, CDR1 is ENHRY and CDR2 is SYGVKD. CDR3 in amino acids: CATKVGILRDEQYF. The DNA of the CDR3 is TGTGCCACCAAGGTGGGCATCCTCAGGGACGAGCAGTACTTC.

This clone was recorded a few times. The genes are TRBV2 and TRBJ2-5, with D tentatively TRBD1 (5 bases). Trimming shortened V by 2 bases and J by 2 bases, and 18 bases separated the two germline ends. From germline, CDR1 is SNHLY and CDR2 FYNNEI. The CDR3 covers 17 residues. In DNA form, the CDR3 reads TGTGCCAGCAGTGAAATTCTGGGGCTTGGCGGACAAGAGACCCAGTACTTC. It is translated as CASSEILGLGGQETQYF.

The chain has TRBV11-2 and TRBJ2-2; weak D call: TRBD1 (5 bases). Germline CDR1 reads SGHAT; CDR2 reads FQNNGV. The CDR3 length is 16 residues. With 0 bases removed from V and 3 bases from J, the gap between germline ends came to 11 bases. The CDR3 sequence is CASSLDLGHYTGELFF. In DNA, the CDR3 is TGTGCCAGCAGCTTAGATCTCGGACACTACACCGGGGAGCTGTTTTTT. Combining the CDR3 with reference TRBV11-2 and TRBJ2-2 gives the whole variable domain EAGVAQSPRYKIIEKRQSVAFWCNPISGHATLYWYQQILGQGPKLLIQFQNNGVVDDSQLPKDRFSAERLKGVDSTLKIQPAKLEDSAVYLCASSLDLGHYTGELFFGEGSRLTVL.

The chain has TRBV5-4 and TRBJ1-1; a possible D gene is TRBD1 (5 bases). The CDR3 spans 14 residues. Germline-derived CDR1 and CDR2 are SGHNT and YYREEE (reference sequence). Trimming shortened V by 0 bases and J by 1 base, and 7 bases separated the two germline ends. CDR3 DNA sequence: TGTGCCAGCAGCTTGGCGCAGGGGAACACTGAAGCTTTCTTT. Translating it yields CASSLAQGNTEAFF.

This clone was seen once. The CDR3 is CASSEGSSAQHF. The CDR3 region has the DNA TGTGCCAGCAGTGAAGGTTCCTCTGCCCAGCATTTT. V is TRBV6-1 and J is TRBJ1-5; D is unresolved. CDR1 is MNHNS and CDR2 is SASEGT in the germline V gene. Trimming removed 1 base from V and 11 bases from J, with 9 bases in between. This CDR3 has 12 residues.

V and J are TRBV5-1 and TRBJ2-5; 8 nucleotides agree with TRBD1. The CDR3 covers 16 residues. Germline CDR1 SGHRS, CDR2 YFSETQ. Unmatched junction bases numbered 10, after V lost 1 base and J lost 5 bases. CDR3 DNA: TGCGCCAGCAGCTTGTATCAGGGGGCAGGTAGTGAGACCCAGTACTTC. Its translation: CASSLYQGAGSETQYF.

The rearrangement uses TRBV27 and TRBJ1-4; tentative D call: TRBD1 (5 bases). CDR3 length equals 15 residues. CDR1 MNHEY and CDR2 SMNVEV come from the germline V gene (reference sequence). With 4 bases removed from V and 4 bases from J, the gap between germline ends came to 13 bases. As DNA, the CDR3 is TGTGCCAGCAGTTCCCGGGGGAGGGGTAATGAAAAACTGTTTTTT. Its protein is CASSSRGRGNEKLFF.

The J gene is TRBJ1-1, the V gene TRBV21-1; TRBD1 is the table's D call, not checked against the DNA. TRBV21-1 is noted as a pseudogene. The CDR3 is made up of 17 amino acids. CDR3 in amino acids: CASLKRGRGRVGTEAFF. The CDR3 region has the DNA TGTGCCAGCCTTAAGAGGGGCAGGGGGCGCGTGGGCACTGAAGCTTTCTTT.

In DNA, the CDR3 is TGTGCCAGCAGCCAGCTAGCGGGGGGCGAGCAGTACTTC. Translating it yields CASSQLAGGEQYF. V usage is TRBV14 and J usage is TRBJ2-7, with 11 positions matching TRBD2. The CDR3 runs to 13 residues. Losses at the gene ends were 3 bases for V and 6 bases for J; bases not matched to a gene: 1. Germline assignment: CDR1 SGHDN and CDR2 FVKESK.

The CDR3 coding sequence is TGTGCCAGCAGCGTACAGGGAAACGAGCAGTTCTTC. Translation gives CASSVQGNEQFF. The chain carries TRBV9 and TRBJ2-1; TRBD1 is a possible D gene (5 bases). V was trimmed by 1 base and J by 10 bases, leaving 9 bases between them. CDR1 SGDLS and CDR2 YYNGEE come from the germline V gene. This CDR3 comprises 12 residues.

The gene calls are TRBV11-2 and TRBJ1-5, with no clear D. The CDR3 has 14 amino acids. Germline CDR1 and CDR2: SGHAT and FQNNGV. Trimming stripped 2 bases from V and 4 bases from J, with 9 bases between. The CDR3 nucleotides read TGTGCCAGCAGCTTATATGGCGGGAATCAGCCCCAGCATTTT. Translated: CASSLYGGNQPQHF.

The chain carries TRBV13 and TRBJ2-3; 15 bases match TRBD2. In germline, CDR1 is PRHDT, CDR2 FYEKMQ (reference sequence). The CDR3 is 18 amino acids. J gave up 4 bases and V 5 bases, and 10 bases lay outside the gene matches. For the CDR3, the DNA is TGTGCCAGCAGCCGTTCCGGGACTAGCGGGGGGTTCGCAGATACGCAGTATTTT. Its translation: CASSRSGTSGGFADTQYF.

This clone showed up just once. The V and J genes are TRBV6-5 and TRBJ2-7; 8 bases align to TRBD1. The CDR3 extends over 13 amino acids. V trimming: 6 bases; J trimming: 6 bases; junction bases outside the gene matches: 7. CDR1 and CDR2 from the germline V gene are MNHEY and SVGAGI. In DNA form, the CDR3 reads TGTGCCAGCAGCCGCGGGACAGGCGGCGAGCAGTACTTC. As protein: CASSRGTGGEQYF.